The 17 T cell receptor beta chains below come from one sample, sequenced in a study of cytomegalovirus exposure and HLA in healthy donors. Measured with immunoSEQ multiplex PCR; TCRdb has only the in-frame clones, and not every one. The sample contains some 110,000 clones, approximately 90% of which appear only once. Sequenced sample: PBMCs. All receptors come from a man aged 18 to 30 in good health and CMV-seropositive.

The chain links TRBV6-1 to TRBJ2-5; D is uncertain. This CDR3 is built from 13 residues. Trimming cost V 3 bases and J 4 bases, with 9 bases left between them. Per germline, CDR1 MNHNS and CDR2 SASEGT. CDR3 protein: CASSDPFRETQYF. DNA for the CDR3: TGTGCCAGCAGTGACCCCTTTCGAGAGACCCAGTACTTC.

This clone was recorded once. This rearrangement joins TRBV6-6 to TRBJ2-5; a weak D match, TRBD2 (6 bases). The length of the CDR3 is 14 residues. With 2 bases removed from V and 5 bases from J, the gap between germline ends came to 12 bases. The V gene's germline CDR1 is MNHNY and CDR2 SVGAGI (reference sequence). The CDR3 is CASSYAGTWETQYF. DNA of the CDR3: TGTGCCAGCAGTTACGCGGGGACCTGGGAGACCCAGTACTTC.

The V gene is TRBV9, the J gene TRBJ1-3; D is perhaps TRBD1 (5 bases). CDR1 and CDR2 (germline): SGDLS, YYNGEE. The CDR3 runs to 14 residues. V was trimmed by 5 bases and J by 0 bases, leaving 9 bases between them. CDR3 sequence: CASREGLSGNTIYF. CDR3 DNA sequence: TGTGCCAGCAGGGAGGGGCTCTCTGGAAACACCATATATTTT.

The chain recombines TRBV10-3 with TRBJ1-1; 7 nucleotides line up with TRBD1. The germline V gene encodes CDR1 ENHRY and CDR2 SYGVKD. The CDR3 covers 14 residues. Trimming cost V 2 bases and J 6 bases; bases outside gene matches: 6. The CDR3, as DNA: TGTGCCATCAGTGAGGACAGGGATGTTCCTGAAGCTTTCTTT. Protein: CAISEDRDVPEAFF.

The chain has TRBV5-6 and TRBJ2-7; TRBD1 might be the D (6 bases). Germline V lookup: CDR1 SGHDT, CDR2 YYEEEE. This CDR3 comprises 14 residues. V was shortened by 4 bases and J by 3 bases, with 14 bases between the two germline ends. The CDR3 loop is CASSATGYLYEQYF. CDR3 in DNA: TGTGCCAGCAGCGCTACAGGGTATCTCTACGAGCAGTACTTC.

The chain links TRBV5-1 to TRBJ2-7, with D possibly TRBD2 on 5 matching bases. V lost 4 bases and J lost 2, with 19 bases in between. Germline lookup yields CDR1 SGHRS and CDR2 YFSETQ. This CDR3 spans 16 amino acids. The CDR3 region is CASSPPPLDGTYEQYF. For the CDR3, the DNA is TGCGCCAGCAGCCCACCTCCCTTAGACGGGACCTACGAGCAGTACTTC.

The chain uses TRBV6-5 and TRBJ2-2; 7 bases fit TRBD1. Germline-derived CDR1 and CDR2 are MNHEY and SVGAGI. After removal of 7 bases from V and 6 bases from J, the junction contained 8 bases not matched to a gene. CDR3 length: 14 amino acids. The CDR3 nucleotides are TGTGCCAGCACGATCGACAGGGCGGCCGGGGAGCTGTTTTTT. Translation gives CASTIDRAAGELFF.

This sequence joins TRBV4-2 and TRBJ1-5; TRBD1 aligns across 9 bases. The CDR3 extends over 18 amino acids. J was trimmed by 1 base and V by 1 base; bases with no gene match: 8. Germline V lookup: CDR1 LGHNA, CDR2 YNFKEQ. CDR3 bases: TGTGCCAGCAGCCAAGTCTTCTGGACAGGGGACAGCAATCAGCCCCAGCATTTT. Its translation is CASSQVFWTGDSNQPQHF.

CDR3 amino acids: CASSLVGAAYNEQFF. The CDR3 DNA follows: TGCGCCAGCAGCTTGGTAGGGGCTGCCTACAATGAGCAGTTCTTC. V is TRBV5-1 and J is TRBJ2-1, with a possible D match to TRBD1 (5 bases). The CDR3 consists of 15 residues. V was clipped by 0 bases and J by 2 bases, with 9 bases between them. Looked up from germline, CDR1 is SGHRS and CDR2 is YFSETQ.

This rearrangement joins TRBV10-3 to TRBJ1-5; TRBD1 aligns across 7 bases. Germline V lookup: CDR1 ENHRY, CDR2 SYGVKD. J was trimmed by 2 bases and V by 4 bases; bases with no gene match: 8. This CDR3 spans 16 amino acids. The CDR3 loop reads CAISANGTGGNQPQHF. CDR3 in DNA: TGTGCCATCAGTGCTAATGGCACAGGGGGCAATCAGCCCCAGCATTTT.

The J gene is TRBJ1-2, the V gene TRBV7-9, with TRBD1 identical over 9 bases. With V trimmed by 5 bases and J by 5 bases, 9 bases remained unmatched. CDR1 and CDR2 from the germline V gene are SEHNR and FQNEAQ (reference sequence). This CDR3 is 15 amino acids long. The CDR3 DNA follows: TGTGCCAGCAGCCCGGGCCGGGACAGGGATTATGGCTACACCTTC. Its protein is CASSPGRDRDYGYTF.

The chain has TRBV6-1 and TRBJ1-2; D is unclear. Germline V gene sequence: CDR1 MNHNS, CDR2 SASEGT. V was cut by 5 bases and J by 3 bases, with 13 bases left in between. The CDR3 loop spans 14 amino acids. The CDR3 here is CASSNVGKHYGYTF. In DNA form, the CDR3 reads TGTGCCAGCAGTAACGTCGGGAAACACTATGGCTACACCTTC.

The V and J genes are TRBV14 and TRBJ1-6, with a weak D call TRBD1 (5 bases). Trimming pared 0 bases from V and 9 bases from J, leaving 12 bases between. The CDR3 spans 15 residues. In germline, CDR1 is SGHDN, CDR2 FVKESK. The CDR3 reads CASSQDWGVVSPLHF. The DNA of the CDR3 is TGTGCCAGCAGCCAAGACTGGGGGGTGGTTTCACCCCTCCACTTT.

The CDR3 region has the DNA TGTGCCAGCAGCCCCTCACAGGGAAACACTGAAGCTTTCTTT. It yields the protein CASSPSQGNTEAFF. The chain carries TRBV7-6 and TRBJ1-1; D may be TRBD1 (6 bases). Trimming pared 5 bases from V and 2 bases from J, leaving 12 bases between. CDR1 is SGHVS and CDR2 is FNYEAQ in the germline V gene. The length of the CDR3 is 14 residues.

The V gene is TRBV5-1, the J gene TRBJ2-7; TRBD2 is a possible D gene (5 bases). This CDR3 is 16 amino acids long. The germline gives CDR1 SGHRS, CDR2 YFSETQ. V was pared by 2 bases and J by 2 bases, with 17 bases between. The CDR3 coding sequence is TGCGCCAGCAGCTTATCCAAGACGGGATTTCCCTACGAGCAGTACTTC. This translates into CASSLSKTGFPYEQYF.

This clone was seen a single time. V usage is TRBV19 and J usage is TRBJ2-7; possibly TRBD1 for D (5 bases). The V and J ends lost 3 bases and 6 bases respectively, with 18 bases between them. This CDR3 contains 15 residues. Germline V gene lookup returns CDR1 LNHDA and CDR2 SQIVND (reference sequence). The CDR3 reads CASSISPLKGAEQYF. The CDR3 DNA is TGTGCCAGTAGTATTTCTCCCTTAAAAGGGGCCGAGCAGTACTTC.

The rearrangement joins TRBV7-2 to TRBJ2-3; a possible D gene is TRBD1 (5 bases). The V and J ends lost 8 bases and 11 bases respectively, with 17 bases between them. The CDR3 covers 12 residues. The germline V gene encodes CDR1 SGHTA and CDR2 FQGNSA. The CDR3, as DNA: TGTGCCAGCGGATCCGGACAAAGGGAGCAGTATTTT. The encoded protein is CASGSGQREQYF.